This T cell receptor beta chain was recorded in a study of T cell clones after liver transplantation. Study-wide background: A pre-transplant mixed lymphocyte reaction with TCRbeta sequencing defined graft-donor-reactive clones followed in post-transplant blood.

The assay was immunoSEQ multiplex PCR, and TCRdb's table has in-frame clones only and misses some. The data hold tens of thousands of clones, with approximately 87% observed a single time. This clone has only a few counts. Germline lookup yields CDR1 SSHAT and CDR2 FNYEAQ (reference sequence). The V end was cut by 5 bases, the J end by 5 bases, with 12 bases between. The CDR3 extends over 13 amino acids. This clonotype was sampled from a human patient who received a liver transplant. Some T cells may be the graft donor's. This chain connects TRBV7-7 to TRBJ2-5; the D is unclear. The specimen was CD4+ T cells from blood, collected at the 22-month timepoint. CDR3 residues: CASSGRLGETQYF. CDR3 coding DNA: TGTGCCAGCAGCGGCCGATTAGGGGAGACCCAGTACTTC. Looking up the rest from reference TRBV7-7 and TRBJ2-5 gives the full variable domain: GAGVSQSPRYKVTKRGQDVTLRCDPISSHATLYWYQQALGQGPEFLTYFNYEAQPDKSGLPSDRFSAERPEGSISTLTIQRTEQRDSAMYRCASSGRLGETQYFGPGTRLLVL.